Below are 17 T cell receptor beta chains sequenced from a single sample in a study of graft-versus-host responses after intestinal transplantation. The method was immunoSEQ multiplex PCR; TCRdb's version includes in-frame clones alone and lacks a portion of them. The sample carries about 120,000 clones, 85% to 95% recorded once. These receptors lack a known antigen. Sequenced material: unstimulated CD8+ T cells sorted from spleen or lymph node cells, taken before intestinal transplant. These receptors all come from a human donor who received an intestinal transplant.

The chain joins TRBV7-9 to TRBJ2-5, with 8 nucleotides matching TRBD2. CDR1 and CDR2 from the germline V gene are SEHNR and FQNEAQ (reference sequence). V lost 1 base, J lost 2 bases, and 12 bases stayed unmatched. The CDR3 is made up of 18 amino acids. The DNA of the CDR3 is TGTGCCAGCAGCTTAGGTTCGTCGTCTAGCGGGTTACAAGAGACCCAGTACTTC. Residues: CASSLGSSSSGLQETQYF. Complete variable domain (other parts from reference TRBV7-9 and TRBJ2-5): DTGVSQNPRHKITKRGQNVTFRCDPISEHNRLYWYRQTLGQGPEFLTYFQNEAQLEKSRLLSDRFSAERPKGSFSTLEIQRTEQGDSAMYLCASSLGSSSSGLQETQYFGPGTRLLVL.

This rearrangement joins TRBV4-3 to TRBJ1-1; D remains unclear. The CDR3 runs 14 residues. In germline, CDR1 is LGHNA, CDR2 YSLEER. The V end was cut by 0 bases, the J end by 3 bases, with 8 bases between. The CDR3 here is CASSQETDYTEAFF. The CDR3 DNA is TGCGCCAGCAGCCAAGAGACCGACTACACTGAAGCTTTCTTT.

The chain combines TRBV6-1 with TRBJ2-1; unclear D gene. V was trimmed by 5 bases and J by 10 bases, leaving 15 bases between them. The CDR3 covers 13 residues. CDR1 is MNHNS and CDR2 is SASEGT in the germline V gene. CDR3 amino acids: CASSSVPPKEQFF. CDR3 DNA: TGTGCCAGCAGTTCGGTGCCCCCAAAAGAGCAGTTCTTC.

This chain connects TRBV28 to TRBJ2-1, with D perhaps being TRBD1 or TRBD2 (6 bases each). Trimming took off 5 bases at V and 1 base at J, with 18 bases between the two ends. Germline CDR1 and CDR2: MDHEN and SYDVKM. The CDR3 sequence is 17 residues long. DNA for the CDR3: TGTGCCAGCAGTACCAGGAGGGGGACAAAGTCCTACAATGAGCAGTTCTTC. It translates to CASSTRRGTKSYNEQFF.

The chain carries TRBV7-3 and TRBJ2-1, with D tentatively TRBD2 (5 bases). Per germline, CDR1 SGHTA and CDR2 FQGTGA. V gave up 5 bases and J gave up 7 bases, with 18 bases separating them. The CDR3 spans 15 residues. Written as DNA, the CDR3 is TGTGCCAGCAGCCAGGACCGGGGTCCGGGGAATGAGCAGTTCTTC. Encoded protein: CASSQDRGPGNEQFF.

The chain is built from TRBV19 and TRBJ2-5; perhaps D is TRBD1 or TRBD2 (5 bases each). Germline-derived CDR1 and CDR2 are LNHDA and SQIVND (reference sequence). V gave up 11 bases and J gave up 4 bases, with 20 bases separating them. There are 14 residues in the CDR3. In DNA form, the CDR3 reads TGTGCCGCTAACGGAGGCAGGGCATCAGAGACCCAGTACTTC. This gives the protein CAANGGRASETQYF.

The chain recombines TRBV2 with TRBJ1-4, with 7 bases matching TRBD1. V lost 6 bases to trimming and J lost 3 bases; unmatched junction nucleotides: 10. From germline, CDR1 is SNHLY and CDR2 FYNNEI. There are 16 residues in the CDR3. CDR3 protein: CASRSYPGQPNEKLFF. The CDR3 DNA sequence: TGTGCCAGCAGATCATATCCGGGACAGCCTAATGAAAAACTGTTTTTT.

This clone was picked up one time. The chain recombines TRBV9 with TRBJ2-5; D may be TRBD2 (6 bases). Matching the DNA end better, TRBJ2-7 makes the J call doubtful. In germline, CDR1 is SGDLS, CDR2 YYNGEE. The CDR3 totals 13 residues. The CDR3 sequence is CASSSPLGGEQYF. The CDR3 DNA reads as TGTGCCAGCAGCTCACCTCTGGGGGGCGAGCAGTACTTC.

The chain is built from TRBV28 and TRBJ1-4; unclear D gene. CDR1 and CDR2 (germline): MDHEN, SYDVKM. V was pared by 3 bases and J by 3 bases, with 5 bases between. This CDR3 has 13 amino acids. The CDR3 DNA follows: TGTGCCAGCAGTTTGGCCCCTAATGAAAAACTGTTTTTT. This encodes CASSLAPNEKLFF.

The chain uses TRBV9 and TRBJ2-1, with 7 bases identical to TRBD2. Losses at the gene ends were 0 bases for V and 4 bases for J; bases not matched to a gene: 1. The CDR3 length is 14 residues. Per the germline V gene, CDR1 is SGDLS and CDR2 is YYNGEE. For the CDR3, the DNA is TGTGCCAGCAGCGTAGTTAGCGGGTACAATGAGCAGTTCTTC. Protein: CASSVVSGYNEQFF. Full variable domain (rest looked up from reference TRBV9 and TRBJ2-1): DSGVTQTPKHLITATGQRVTLRCSPRSGDLSVYWYQQSLDQGLQFLIQYYNGEERAKGNILERFSAQQFPDLHSELNLSSLELGDSALYFCASSVVSGYNEQFFGPGTRLTVL.

The chain employs TRBV5-6 and TRBJ2-3; D is perhaps TRBD1 or TRBD2 (5 bases each). Looked up from germline, CDR1 is SGHDT and CDR2 is YYEEEE. This CDR3 contains 15 residues. Between the trimmed V and J ends, which lost 0 bases and 2 bases, there was a span of 10 bases. The CDR3: CASSLAGRITDTQYF. DNA of the CDR3: TGTGCCAGCAGCTTGGCAGGGAGAATCACAGATACGCAGTATTTT.

The genes are TRBV4-3 and TRBJ2-2; D gene ambiguous. Looked up from germline, CDR1 is LGHNA and CDR2 is YSLEER. CDR3 length: 14 amino acids. Trimming removed 0 bases at V and 8 bases at J, with 10 bases between. CDR3 loop: CASSQDWGRGELFF. The CDR3 DNA follows: TGCGCCAGCAGCCAAGATTGGGGAAGGGGGGAGCTGTTTTTT.

V usage is TRBV5-1 and J usage is TRBJ1-5; D remains unclear. The CDR3 is 17 amino acids. V lost 0 bases and J lost 5, with 18 bases in between. Germline V gene lookup returns CDR1 SGHRS and CDR2 YFSETQ. Here the CDR3 reads CASSLGVSGQVDQPQHF. In DNA, the CDR3 is TGCGCCAGCAGCTTGGGCGTTAGTGGGCAGGTGGATCAGCCCCAGCATTTT.

This clone was recorded once. The CDR3: CASRADRGANTEAFF. Written as DNA, the CDR3 is TGTGCCAGCAGGGCTGACAGGGGGGCGAACACTGAAGCTTTCTTT. The chain combines TRBV25-1 with TRBJ1-1; 9 bases map to TRBD1. This CDR3 region has 15 residues. The germline V gene has CDR1 MGHDK and CDR2 SYGVNS. The junction had 6 bases not matched to a gene; V was cut back by 6 bases and J by 1 base.

The chain is built from TRBV7-2 and TRBJ2-1, with unresolved D. Trimming took off 7 bases at V and 2 bases at J, with 12 bases between the two ends. The CDR3 length is 14 residues. The germline V gene has CDR1 SGHTA and CDR2 FQGNSA. CDR3 region: CASNFLGPYNEQFF. CDR3 bases: TGTGCCAGCAACTTCTTAGGGCCCTACAATGAGCAGTTCTTC.

The chain carries TRBV6-5 and TRBJ1-5; no clear D. Germline V gene lookup returns CDR1 MNHEY and CDR2 SVGAGI. This CDR3 has 15 residues. V lost 0 bases and J lost 5, with 11 bases in between. CDR3 sequence reads: CASSYSGRWDQPQHF. The CDR3 DNA follows: TGTGCCAGCAGTTACTCGGGGAGGTGGGATCAGCCCCAGCATTTT.

V usage is TRBV5-6 and J usage is TRBJ2-3; D might be TRBD2 (6 bases). Germline assignment: CDR1 SGHDT and CDR2 YYEEEE. The CDR3 runs 14 residues. V gave up 4 bases and J gave up 2 bases, with 11 bases separating them. This chain's CDR3 is CASSPGSFTDTQYF. The CDR3 coding sequence is TGTGCCAGCAGCCCCGGGAGTTTCACAGATACGCAGTATTTT.